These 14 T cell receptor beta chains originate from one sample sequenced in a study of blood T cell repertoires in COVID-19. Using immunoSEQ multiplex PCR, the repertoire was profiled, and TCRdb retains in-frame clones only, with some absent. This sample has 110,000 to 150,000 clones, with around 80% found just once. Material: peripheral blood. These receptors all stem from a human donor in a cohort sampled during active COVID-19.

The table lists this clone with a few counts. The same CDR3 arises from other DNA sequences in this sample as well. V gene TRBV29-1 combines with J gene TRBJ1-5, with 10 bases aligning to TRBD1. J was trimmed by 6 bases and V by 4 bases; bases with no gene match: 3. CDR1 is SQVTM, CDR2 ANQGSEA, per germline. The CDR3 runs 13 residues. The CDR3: CSVGQGAGQPQHF. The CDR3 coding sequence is TGCAGCGTTGGACAGGGGGCCGGTCAGCCCCAGCATTTT.

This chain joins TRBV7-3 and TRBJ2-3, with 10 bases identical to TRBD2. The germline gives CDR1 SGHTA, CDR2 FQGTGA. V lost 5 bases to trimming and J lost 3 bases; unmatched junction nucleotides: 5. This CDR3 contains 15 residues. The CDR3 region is CASSRSGGATDTQYF. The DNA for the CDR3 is TGTGCCAGCAGCAGGAGCGGGGGGGCGACAGATACGCAGTATTTT.

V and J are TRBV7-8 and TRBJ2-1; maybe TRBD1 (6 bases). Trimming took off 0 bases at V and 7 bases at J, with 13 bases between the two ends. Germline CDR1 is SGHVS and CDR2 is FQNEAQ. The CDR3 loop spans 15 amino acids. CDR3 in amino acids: CASSLAVGAKNEQFF. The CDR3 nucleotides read TGTGCCAGCAGCTTAGCGGTGGGGGCTAAGAATGAGCAGTTCTTC.

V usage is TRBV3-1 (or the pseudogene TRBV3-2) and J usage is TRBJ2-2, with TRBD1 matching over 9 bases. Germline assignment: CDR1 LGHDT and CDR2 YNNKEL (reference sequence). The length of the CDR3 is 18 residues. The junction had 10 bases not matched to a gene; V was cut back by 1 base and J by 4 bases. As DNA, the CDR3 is TGTGCCAGCAGCCAAGCGGGGGGACAGGGCACTGGCACCGGGGAGCTGTTTTTT. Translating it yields CASSQAGGQGTGTGELFF.

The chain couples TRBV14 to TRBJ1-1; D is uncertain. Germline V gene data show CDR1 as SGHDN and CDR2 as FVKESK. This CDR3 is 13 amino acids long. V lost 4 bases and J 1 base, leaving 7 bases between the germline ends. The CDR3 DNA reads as TGTGCCAGCAGCCCTATCACGAACACTGAAGCTTTCTTT. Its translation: CASSPITNTEAFF.

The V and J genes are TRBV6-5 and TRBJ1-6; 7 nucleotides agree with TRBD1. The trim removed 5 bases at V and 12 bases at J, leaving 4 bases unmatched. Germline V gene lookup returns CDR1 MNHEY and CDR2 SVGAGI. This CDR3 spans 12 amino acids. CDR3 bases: TGTGCCAGCAGTCCAAACAGGGGACCCCTCCACTTT. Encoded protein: CASSPNRGPLHF.

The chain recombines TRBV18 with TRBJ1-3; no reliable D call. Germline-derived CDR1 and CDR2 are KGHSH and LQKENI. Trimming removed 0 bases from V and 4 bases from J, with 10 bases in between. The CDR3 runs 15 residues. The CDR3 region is CASSPPQRGGNTIYF. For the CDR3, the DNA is TGTGCCAGCTCACCACCCCAGCGGGGAGGAAACACCATATATTTT.

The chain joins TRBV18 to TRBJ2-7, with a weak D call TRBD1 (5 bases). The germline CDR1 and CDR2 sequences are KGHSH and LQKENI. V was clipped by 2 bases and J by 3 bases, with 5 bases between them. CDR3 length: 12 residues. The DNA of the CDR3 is TGTGCCAGCTCACCAAGGGGCTACGAGCAGTACTTC. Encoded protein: CASSPRGYEQYF.

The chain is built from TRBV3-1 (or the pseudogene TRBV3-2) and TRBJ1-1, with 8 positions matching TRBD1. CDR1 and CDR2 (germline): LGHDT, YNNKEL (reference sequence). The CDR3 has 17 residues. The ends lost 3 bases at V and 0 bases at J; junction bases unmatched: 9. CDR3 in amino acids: CASSQTNGQGLNTEAFF. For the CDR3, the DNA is TGTGCCAGCAGCCAGACGAATGGACAGGGACTGAACACTGAAGCTTTCTTT.

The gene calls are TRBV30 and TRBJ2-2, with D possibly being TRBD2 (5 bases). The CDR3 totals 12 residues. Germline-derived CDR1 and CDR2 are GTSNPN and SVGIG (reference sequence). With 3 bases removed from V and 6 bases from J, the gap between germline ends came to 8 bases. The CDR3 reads CAWRRRAGELFF. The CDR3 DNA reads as TGTGCCTGGAGGAGGCGGGCCGGGGAGCTGTTTTTT. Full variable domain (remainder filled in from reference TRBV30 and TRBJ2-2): SQTIHQWPATLVQPVGSPLSLECTVEGTSNPNLYWYRQAAGRGLQLLFYSVGIGQISSEVPQNLSASRPQDRQFILSSKKLLLSDSGFYLCAWRRRAGELFFGEGSRLTVL.

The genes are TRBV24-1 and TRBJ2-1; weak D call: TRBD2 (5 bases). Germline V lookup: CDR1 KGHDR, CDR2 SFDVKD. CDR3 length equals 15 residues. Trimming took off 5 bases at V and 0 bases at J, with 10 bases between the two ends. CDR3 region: CATSAGEFSYNEQFF. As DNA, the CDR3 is TGTGCCACCAGTGCTGGGGAGTTCTCCTACAATGAGCAGTTCTTC.

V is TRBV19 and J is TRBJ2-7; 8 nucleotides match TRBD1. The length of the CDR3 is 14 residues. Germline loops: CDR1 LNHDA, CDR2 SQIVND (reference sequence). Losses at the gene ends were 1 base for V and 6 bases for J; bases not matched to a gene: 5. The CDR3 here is CASSIGTGSFEQYF. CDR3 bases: TGTGCCAGTAGTATAGGGACAGGGAGCTTCGAGCAGTACTTC. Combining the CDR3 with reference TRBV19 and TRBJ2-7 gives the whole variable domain DGGITQSPKYLFRKEGQNVTLSCEQNLNHDAMYWYRQDPGQGLRLIYYSQIVNDFQKGDIAEGYSVSREKKESFPLTVTSAQKNPTAFYLCASSIGTGSFEQYFGPGTRLTVT.

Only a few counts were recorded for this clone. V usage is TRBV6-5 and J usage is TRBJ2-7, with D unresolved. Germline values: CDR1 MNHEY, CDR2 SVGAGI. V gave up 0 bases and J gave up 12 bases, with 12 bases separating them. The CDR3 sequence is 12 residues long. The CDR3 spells CASSYSRSFLYF. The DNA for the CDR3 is TGTGCCAGCAGTTACTCGAGGAGTTTCCTGTACTTC.

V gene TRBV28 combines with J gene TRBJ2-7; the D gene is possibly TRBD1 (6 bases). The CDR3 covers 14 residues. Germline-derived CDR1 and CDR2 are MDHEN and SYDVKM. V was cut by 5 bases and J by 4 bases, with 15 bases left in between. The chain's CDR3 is CASSGDNFQYEQYF. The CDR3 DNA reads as TGTGCCAGCAGTGGGGACAACTTCCAGTACGAGCAGTACTTC.